This T cell receptor (beta chain) was recorded in a study of blood T cell repertoires in COVID-19. Study-wide background: Sources were T cells, B-cell-depleted T cells, or PBMCs; the material itself was cDNA or gDNA.

Profiled with immunoSEQ multiplex PCR; TCRdb holds only in-frame clones, not every one. The table records a few hundred thousand clones, more than 80% of them present only once. Patients of the Seattle cohort, enrolled during active infection, were followed longitudinally. Sequenced sample: peripheral blood. This receptor was identified in a woman in her twenties or thirties with COVID-19, enrolled during active disease.

CDR3 DNA: TGTGCCAGCAGTTCCGCCTTTGAGGGTTCTATTGAAGCTTTCTTT. It encodes CASSSAFEGSIEAFF. The chain has TRBV27 and TRBJ1-1; D uncertain. The V and J ends lost 4 bases and 7 bases respectively, with 19 bases between them. The CDR3 contains 15 residues. Germline loops: CDR1 MNHEY, CDR2 SMNVEV (reference sequence).